This entry is about one T cell receptor (beta chain). The sample is drawn from a study of T cell changes during pregnancy in multiple sclerosis. Germline assignment: CDR1 KGHSH and CDR2 LQKENI. This CDR3 has 15 amino acids. Trimming at V came to 4 bases and at J to 5 bases, leaving 7 bases not matched to a gene. Some clones are missing from TCRdb's copy, which holds only in-frame ones; the method was immunoSEQ multiplex PCR. The sample comprises 130,000 or so clones, approximately 93% of which are singletons, and approximately 6.3% rests with the top ten. This chain connects TRBV18 to TRBJ2-1; 8 nucleotides agree with TRBD2. The source is a female donor with multiple sclerosis, enrolled in a pregnancy study. This material consisted of peripheral blood, taken before pregnancy. The CDR3 loop is CASSQSGGSHNEQFF. CDR3 sequence (DNA): TGTGCCAGCTCACAAAGCGGGGGTTCCCACAATGAGCAGTTCTTC.